These T cell receptor beta chains were read from a single sample in a study of T cells after yellow fever vaccination. Using its own MiXCR run on the 5' RACE reads, TCRdb lists one record per CDR3 protein. The sample lists over 100,000 distinct CDR3 sequences, roughly 8.9% occurring once. Source: CD8+ T cells sorted from PBMCs, taken 45 days after the yellow fever booster vaccination. These receptors all come from a man aged 25-40 years who received the YFV17D yellow fever vaccine. CDR3s include the opening cysteine and the closing phenylalanine or tryptophan. The order of the fields is clone size, J gene, D gene, V gene, CDR3 protein, CDR3 DNA. A D gene is named only where the DNA matches it firmly. Only part of the rows carry a size: once, few, many, or a class if the clone is expanded.

abundance: many
j_gene: TRBJ2-1
d_gene: NA
v_gene: TRBV6-5
CDR3aa: CASSYSAGDEGGEQFF
CDR3nt: TGTGCCAGCAGTTACTCTGCGGGAGACGAAGGGGGTGAGCAGTTCTTC

abundance: NA
j_gene: TRBJ2-7
d_gene: TRBD1
v_gene: TRBV18
CDR3aa: CASSPSGTGVEQYF
CDR3nt: TGTGCCAGCTCACCAAGTGGGACAGGGGTCGAGCAGTACTTC

abundance: NA
j_gene: TRBJ2-7
d_gene: TRBD2
v_gene: TRBV3-1
CDR3aa: CASSQETSGGTSYEQYF
CDR3nt: TGTGCCAGCAGCCAAGAGACTAGCGGGGGCACCTCCTACGAGCAGTACTTC

abundance: many
j_gene: TRBJ2-1
d_gene: NA
v_gene: TRBV29-1
CDR3aa: CSVEGNNVEQFF
CDR3nt: TGCAGCGTTGAAGGGAACAACGTTGAGCAGTTCTTC

abundance: many
j_gene: TRBJ1-2
d_gene: NA
v_gene: TRBV4-3
CDR3aa: CASSQAQSDYGYTF
CDR3nt: TGCGCCAGCAGCCAAGCTCAATCAGACTATGGCTACACCTTC

abundance: many
j_gene: TRBJ1-4
d_gene: NA
v_gene: TRBV7-8
CDR3aa: CASSSGDSLNEKLFF
CDR3nt: TGTGCCAGCAGCTCCGGCGACAGTCTTAATGAAAAACTGTTTTTT

abundance: many
j_gene: TRBJ2-3
d_gene: NA
v_gene: TRBV29-1
CDR3aa: CSVDGVVGDTQYF
CDR3nt: TGCAGCGTTGACGGGGTGGTGGGAGATACGCAGTATTTT

abundance: NA
j_gene: TRBJ2-1
d_gene: TRBD2
v_gene: TRBV6-2/TRBV6-3
CDR3aa: CASSYFGLAGSSYNEQFF
CDR3nt: TGTGCCAGCAGTTACTTCGGACTAGCGGGGAGCTCCTACAATGAGCAGTTCTTC

abundance: few
j_gene: TRBJ2-3
d_gene: NA
v_gene: TRBV9
CDR3aa: CASSVGLTDTQYF
CDR3nt: TGTGCCAGCAGCGTAGGGCTGACAGATACGCAGTATTTT

abundance: many
j_gene: TRBJ2-2
d_gene: TRBD2
v_gene: TRBV6-1
CDR3aa: CASSSGLAGGGTGELFF
CDR3nt: TGTGCCAGCAGCTCAGGACTAGCGGGAGGAGGAACCGGGGAGCTGTTTTTT

abundance: many
j_gene: TRBJ2-2
d_gene: TRBD2
v_gene: TRBV19
CDR3aa: CASSIGLAGEAGELFF
CDR3nt: TGTGCCAGTAGTATCGGACTAGCGGGAGAGGCCGGGGAGCTGTTTTTT

abundance: few
j_gene: TRBJ2-3
d_gene: TRBD2
v_gene: TRBV5-6
CDR3aa: CASSFVTSGSEYTQYF
CDR3nt: TGTGCCAGCAGCTTTGTTACTAGCGGGAGCGAATATACGCAGTATTTT

abundance: many
j_gene: TRBJ2-3
d_gene: NA
v_gene: TRBV29-1
CDR3aa: CSVASTQRFSTDTQYF
CDR3nt: TGCAGCGTTGCGTCCACCCAGCGATTTAGCACAGATACGCAGTATTTT

abundance: many
j_gene: TRBJ2-5
d_gene: NA
v_gene: TRBV11-2
CDR3aa: CASSLGRSGTQYF
CDR3nt: TGTGCCAGCAGCTTAGGAAGGAGCGGGACCCAGTACTTC

abundance: many
j_gene: TRBJ2-1
d_gene: TRBD2
v_gene: TRBV4-3
CDR3aa: CASSQELAGYNEQFF
CDR3nt: TGCGCCAGCAGCCAAGAACTAGCGGGATACAATGAGCAGTTCTTC

abundance: many
j_gene: TRBJ1-2
d_gene: NA
v_gene: TRBV12-3/TRBV12-4
CDR3aa: CASSFVNYGYTF
CDR3nt: TGTGCCAGCAGTTTCGTCAACTATGGCTACACCTTC

abundance: many
j_gene: TRBJ2-1
d_gene: NA
v_gene: TRBV4-3
CDR3aa: CASSQEEGHEQFF
CDR3nt: TGCGCCAGCAGCCAAGAAGAGGGTCATGAGCAGTTCTTC

abundance: many
j_gene: TRBJ1-1
d_gene: NA
v_gene: TRBV30
CDR3aa: CAWSVGGNTEAFF
CDR3nt: TGTGCCTGGAGTGTAGGGGGAAACACTGAAGCTTTCTTT

abundance: many
j_gene: TRBJ2-5
d_gene: TRBD2
v_gene: TRBV7-6
CDR3aa: CASSLVREGQETQYF
CDR3nt: TGTGCCAGCAGCTTAGTACGGGAGGGCCAAGAGACCCAGTACTTC

abundance: many
j_gene: TRBJ2-7
d_gene: NA
v_gene: TRBV21-1
CDR3aa: CASSKPLAGVKYF
CDR3nt: TGTGCCAGCAGCAAACCGCTAGCGGGAGTCAAGTACTTC

abundance: many
j_gene: TRBJ2-7
d_gene: TRBD2
v_gene: TRBV20-1
CDR3aa: CSARDPLAGVNEQYF
CDR3nt: TGCAGTGCTAGAGATCCACTAGCGGGAGTAAACGAGCAGTACTTC

abundance: few
j_gene: TRBJ2-7
d_gene: TRBD2
v_gene: TRBV20-1
CDR3aa: CSASLIRTSGPYEQYF
CDR3nt: TGCAGTGCTAGCTTAATACGGACTAGCGGACCCTACGAGCAGTACTTC

abundance: many
j_gene: TRBJ2-5
d_gene: NA
v_gene: TRBV25-1
CDR3aa: CASSEYASLVKTQYF
CDR3nt: TGTGCCAGCAGTGAATATGCTAGCTTGGTGAAGACCCAGTACTTC

abundance: many
j_gene: TRBJ2-3
d_gene: TRBD2
v_gene: TRBV20-1
CDR3aa: CSATGLAGEERTDTQYF
CDR3nt: TGCAGTGCCACCGGACTAGCGGGAGAGGAAAGGACAGATACGCAGTATTTT

abundance: few
j_gene: TRBJ2-6
d_gene: TRBD1
v_gene: TRBV29-1
CDR3aa: CSVDTQGAGANVLTF
CDR3nt: TGCAGCGTTGACACACAGGGGGCTGGGGCCAACGTCCTGACTTTC

abundance: NA
j_gene: TRBJ2-5
d_gene: TRBD2
v_gene: TRBV20-1
CDR3aa: CSAFDGTSGGGETQYF
CDR3nt: TGCAGTGCTTTTGATGGGACTAGCGGGGGGGGGGAGACCCAGTACTTC

abundance: few
j_gene: TRBJ2-1
d_gene: NA
v_gene: TRBV7-9
CDR3aa: CASSPPAGNYNEQFF
CDR3nt: TGTGCCAGCAGCCCCCCAGCAGGGAACTACAATGAGCAGTTCTTC

abundance: many
j_gene: TRBJ2-7
d_gene: TRBD1
v_gene: TRBV24-1
CDR3aa: CATSAPTGNIYEQYF
CDR3nt: TGTGCCACCAGTGCCCCGACAGGGAACATCTACGAGCAGTACTTC

abundance: few
j_gene: TRBJ2-7
d_gene: TRBD2
v_gene: TRBV4-3
CDR3aa: CASSQGRLAGIYEQYF
CDR3nt: TGCGCCAGCAGCCAAGGAAGGCTAGCGGGGATTTACGAGCAGTACTTC

abundance: many
j_gene: TRBJ1-1
d_gene: NA
v_gene: TRBV4-2
CDR3aa: CASSQDLLEAFF
CDR3nt: TGTGCCAGCAGCCAAGATCTCCTTGAAGCTTTCTTT

abundance: many
j_gene: TRBJ2-1
d_gene: TRBD2
v_gene: TRBV20-1
CDR3aa: CSARTGTSYNEQFF
CDR3nt: TGCAGTGCTAGAACCGGGACTAGTTACAATGAGCAGTTCTTC